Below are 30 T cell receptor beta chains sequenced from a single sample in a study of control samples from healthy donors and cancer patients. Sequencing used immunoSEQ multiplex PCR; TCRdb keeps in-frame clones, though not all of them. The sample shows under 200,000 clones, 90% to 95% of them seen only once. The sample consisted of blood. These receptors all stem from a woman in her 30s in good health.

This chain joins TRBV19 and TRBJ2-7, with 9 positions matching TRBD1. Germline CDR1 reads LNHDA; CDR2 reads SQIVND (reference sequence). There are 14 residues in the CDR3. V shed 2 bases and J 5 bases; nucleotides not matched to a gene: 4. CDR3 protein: CASSIRQGDNEQYF. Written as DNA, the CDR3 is TGTGCCAGTAGTATACGACAGGGGGACAACGAGCAGTACTTC.

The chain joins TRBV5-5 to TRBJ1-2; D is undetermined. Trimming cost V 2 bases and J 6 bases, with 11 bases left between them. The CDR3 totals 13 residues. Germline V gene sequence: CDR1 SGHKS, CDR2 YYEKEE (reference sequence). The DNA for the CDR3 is TGTGCCAGCAGCTTTGGGATGGGAAATGGCTACACCTTC. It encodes CASSFGMGNGYTF.

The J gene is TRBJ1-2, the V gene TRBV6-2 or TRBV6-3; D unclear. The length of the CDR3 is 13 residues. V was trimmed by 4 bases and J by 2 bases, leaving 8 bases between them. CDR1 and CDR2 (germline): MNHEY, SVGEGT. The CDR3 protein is CASSSLYNYGYTF. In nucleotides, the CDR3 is TGTGCCAGCAGTTCCCTCTACAACTATGGCTACACCTTC.

The CDR3 coding sequence is TGCGCCAGCAGCTTGGGAGCGAGTAATGGAGGGAACGAAAAACTGTTTTTT. Translation: CASSLGASNGGNEKLFF. The chain has TRBV5-1 and TRBJ1-4; D is unclear. The V and J ends lost 0 bases and 8 bases respectively, with 20 bases between them. In germline, CDR1 is SGHRS, CDR2 YFSETQ. The length of the CDR3 is 17 residues.

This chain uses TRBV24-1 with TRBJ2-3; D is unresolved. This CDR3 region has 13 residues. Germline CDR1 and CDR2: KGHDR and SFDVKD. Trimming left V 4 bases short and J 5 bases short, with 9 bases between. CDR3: CATSELGKDTQYF. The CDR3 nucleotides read TGTGCCACCAGTGAGTTGGGAAAAGATACGCAGTATTTT.

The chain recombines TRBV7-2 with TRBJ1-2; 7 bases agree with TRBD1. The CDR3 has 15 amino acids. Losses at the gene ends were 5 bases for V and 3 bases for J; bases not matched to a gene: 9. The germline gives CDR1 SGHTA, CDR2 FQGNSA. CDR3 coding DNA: TGTGCCAGCAGCGCAAATGTAGGGACAGACTATGGCTACACCTTC. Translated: CASSANVGTDYGYTF.

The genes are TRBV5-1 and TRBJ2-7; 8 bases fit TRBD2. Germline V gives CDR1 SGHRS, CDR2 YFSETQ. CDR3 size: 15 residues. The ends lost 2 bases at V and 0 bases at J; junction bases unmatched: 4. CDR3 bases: TGCGCCAGCAGCTTCTCAGCGGGAGCCTCCTACGAGCAGTACTTC. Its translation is CASSFSAGASYEQYF. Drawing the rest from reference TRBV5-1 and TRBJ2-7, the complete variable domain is KAGVTQTPRYLIKTRGQQVTLSCSPISGHRSVSWYQQTPGQGLQFLFEYFSETQRNKGNFPGRFSGRQFSNSRSEMNVSTLELGDSALYLCASSFSAGASYEQYFGPGTRLTVT.

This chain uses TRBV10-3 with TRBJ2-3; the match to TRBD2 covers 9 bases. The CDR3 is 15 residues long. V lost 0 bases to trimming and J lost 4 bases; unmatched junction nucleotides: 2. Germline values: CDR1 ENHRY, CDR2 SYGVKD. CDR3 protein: CAISESGGRADTQYF. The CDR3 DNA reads TGTGCCATCAGTGAGTCTGGCGGGAGGGCAGATACGCAGTATTTT.

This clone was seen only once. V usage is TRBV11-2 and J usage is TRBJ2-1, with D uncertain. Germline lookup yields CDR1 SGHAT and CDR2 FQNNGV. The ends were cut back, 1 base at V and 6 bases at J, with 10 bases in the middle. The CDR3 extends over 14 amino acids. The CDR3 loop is CASSLVGSSNEQFF. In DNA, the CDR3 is TGTGCCAGCAGCTTAGTAGGTTCAAGCAATGAGCAGTTCTTC.

CDR3 bases: TGTGCCAGCAGTGAAGTACCGGACACCATATATTTT. Its protein is CASSEVPDTIYF. This chain uses TRBV6-4 with TRBJ1-3; D remains ambiguous. Germline loops: CDR1 MRHNA, CDR2 SNTAGT. V gave up 3 bases and J gave up 8 bases, with 8 bases separating them. The CDR3 is 12 residues long.

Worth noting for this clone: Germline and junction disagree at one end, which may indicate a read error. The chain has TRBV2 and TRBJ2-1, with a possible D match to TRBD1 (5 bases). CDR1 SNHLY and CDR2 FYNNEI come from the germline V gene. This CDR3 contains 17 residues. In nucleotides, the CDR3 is TGTGCCAGCCGTGAAAGGGATTGGCAGGGTGGCTACAATGAGCAGTTCTTC. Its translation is CASRERDWQGGYNEQFF.

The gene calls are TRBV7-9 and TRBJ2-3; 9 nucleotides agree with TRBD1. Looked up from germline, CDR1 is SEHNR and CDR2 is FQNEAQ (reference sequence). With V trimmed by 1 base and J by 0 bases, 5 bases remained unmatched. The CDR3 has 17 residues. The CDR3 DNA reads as TGTGCCAGCAGCTTAGGACCCGGGACAGGGAGCACAGATACGCAGTATTTT. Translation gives CASSLGPGTGSTDTQYF.

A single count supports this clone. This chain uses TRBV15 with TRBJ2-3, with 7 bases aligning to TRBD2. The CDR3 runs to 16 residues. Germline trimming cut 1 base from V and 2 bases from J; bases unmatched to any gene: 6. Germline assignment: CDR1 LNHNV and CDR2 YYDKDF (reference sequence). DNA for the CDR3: TGTGCCACCAGCAGAGTTCTAGCGGAATTCACAGATACGCAGTATTTT. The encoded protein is CATSRVLAEFTDTQYF.

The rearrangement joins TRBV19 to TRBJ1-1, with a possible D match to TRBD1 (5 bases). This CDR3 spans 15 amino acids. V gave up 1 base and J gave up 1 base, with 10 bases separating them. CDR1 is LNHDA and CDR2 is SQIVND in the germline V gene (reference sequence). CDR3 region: CASSIGMGTNTEAFF. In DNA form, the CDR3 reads TGTGCCAGTAGTATAGGTATGGGGACGAACACTGAAGCTTTCTTT.

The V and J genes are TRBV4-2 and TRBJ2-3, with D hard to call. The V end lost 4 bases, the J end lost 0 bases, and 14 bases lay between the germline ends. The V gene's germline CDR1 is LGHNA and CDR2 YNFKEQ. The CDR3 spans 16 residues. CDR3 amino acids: CASSPPGRSSTDTQYF. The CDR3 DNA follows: TGTGCCAGCAGCCCTCCTGGGCGTAGTAGCACAGATACGCAGTATTTT.

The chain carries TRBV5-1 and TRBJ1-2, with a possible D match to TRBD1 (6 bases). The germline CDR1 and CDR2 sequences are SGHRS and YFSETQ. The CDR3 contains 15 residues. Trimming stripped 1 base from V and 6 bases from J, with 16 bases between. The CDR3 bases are TGCGCCAGCAGCTTGAAAACAGGGCAGATGGATGGCTACACCTTC. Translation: CASSLKTGQMDGYTF.

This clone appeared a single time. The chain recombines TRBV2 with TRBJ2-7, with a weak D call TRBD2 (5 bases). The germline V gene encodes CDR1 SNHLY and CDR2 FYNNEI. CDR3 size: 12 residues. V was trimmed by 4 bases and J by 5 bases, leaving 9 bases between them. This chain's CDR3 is CASSGRGNEQYF. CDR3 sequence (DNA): TGTGCCAGCAGTGGAAGAGGGAACGAGCAGTACTTC.

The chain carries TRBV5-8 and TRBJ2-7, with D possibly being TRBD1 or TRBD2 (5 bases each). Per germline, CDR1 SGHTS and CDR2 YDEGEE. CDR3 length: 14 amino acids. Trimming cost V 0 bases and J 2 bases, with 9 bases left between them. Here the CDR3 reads CASSLGDQPYEQYF. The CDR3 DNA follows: TGTGCCAGCAGCTTGGGGGACCAGCCCTACGAGCAGTACTTC.

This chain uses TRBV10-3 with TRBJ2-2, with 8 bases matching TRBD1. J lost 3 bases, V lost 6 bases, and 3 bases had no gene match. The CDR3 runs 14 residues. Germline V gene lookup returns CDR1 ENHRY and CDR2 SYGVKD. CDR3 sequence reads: CAIRDRVDTGELFF. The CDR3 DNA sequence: TGTGCCATCAGGGACAGGGTGGACACCGGGGAGCTGTTTTTT.

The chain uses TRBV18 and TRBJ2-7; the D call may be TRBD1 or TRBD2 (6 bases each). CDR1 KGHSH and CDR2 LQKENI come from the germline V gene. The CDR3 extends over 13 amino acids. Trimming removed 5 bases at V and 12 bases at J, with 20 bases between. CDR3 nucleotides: TGTGCCAGCTCAACGACGGGGGCCAGGATGGTGTACTTC. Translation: CASSTTGARMVYF.

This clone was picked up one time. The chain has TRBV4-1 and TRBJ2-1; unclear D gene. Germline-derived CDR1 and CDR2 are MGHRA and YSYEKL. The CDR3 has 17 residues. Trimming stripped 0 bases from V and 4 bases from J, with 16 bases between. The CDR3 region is CASSQDTKAIGYNEQFF. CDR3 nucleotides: TGCGCCAGCAGCCAAGATACGAAAGCAATAGGGTACAATGAGCAGTTCTTC.

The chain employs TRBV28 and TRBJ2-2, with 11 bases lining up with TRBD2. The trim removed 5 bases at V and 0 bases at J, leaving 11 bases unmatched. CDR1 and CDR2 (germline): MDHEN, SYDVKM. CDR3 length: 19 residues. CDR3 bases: TGTGCCAGCAGTGTGGCTAGCGGGGGGAACCTAGCGAACACCGGGGAGCTGTTTTTT. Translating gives CASSVASGGNLANTGELFF.

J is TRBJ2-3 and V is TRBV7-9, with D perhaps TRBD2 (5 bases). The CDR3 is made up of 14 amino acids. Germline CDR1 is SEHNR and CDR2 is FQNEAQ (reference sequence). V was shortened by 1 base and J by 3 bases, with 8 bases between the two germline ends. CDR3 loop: CASSLGGYTDTQYF. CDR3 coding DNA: TGTGCCAGCAGCTTAGGCGGGTATACAGATACGCAGTATTTT.

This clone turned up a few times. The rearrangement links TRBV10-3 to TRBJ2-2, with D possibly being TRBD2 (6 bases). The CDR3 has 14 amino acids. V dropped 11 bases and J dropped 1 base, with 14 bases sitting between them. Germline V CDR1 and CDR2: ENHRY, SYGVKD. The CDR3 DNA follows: TGTGCCTCGCGGGACGGACAGAACACCGGGGAGCTGTTTTTT. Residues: CASRDGQNTGELFF.

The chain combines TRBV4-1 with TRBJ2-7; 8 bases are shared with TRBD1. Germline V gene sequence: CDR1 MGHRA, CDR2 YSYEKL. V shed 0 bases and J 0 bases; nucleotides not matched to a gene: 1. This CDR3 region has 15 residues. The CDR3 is CASSQETGVSYEQYF. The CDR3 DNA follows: TGCGCCAGCAGCCAAGAGACAGGGGTCTCCTACGAGCAGTACTTC.

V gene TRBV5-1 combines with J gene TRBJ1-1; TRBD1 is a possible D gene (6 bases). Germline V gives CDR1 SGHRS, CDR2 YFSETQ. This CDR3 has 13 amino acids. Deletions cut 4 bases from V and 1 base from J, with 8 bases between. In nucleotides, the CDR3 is TGCGCCAGCAGCGGACAGCAGAACACTGAAGCTTTCTTT. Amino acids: CASSGQQNTEAFF.

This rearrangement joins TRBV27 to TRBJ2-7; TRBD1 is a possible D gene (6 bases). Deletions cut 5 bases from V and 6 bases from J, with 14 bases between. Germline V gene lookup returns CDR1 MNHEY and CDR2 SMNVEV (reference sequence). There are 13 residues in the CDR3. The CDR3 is CASSDDRRLEQYF. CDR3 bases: TGTGCCAGCAGTGACGACAGGCGGCTCGAGCAGTACTTC.

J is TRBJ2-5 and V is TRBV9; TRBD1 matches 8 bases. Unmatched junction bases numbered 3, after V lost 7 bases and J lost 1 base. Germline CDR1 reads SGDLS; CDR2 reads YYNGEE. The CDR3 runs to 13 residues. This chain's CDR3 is CASLRGPQETQYF. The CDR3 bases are TGTGCCAGCCTCAGGGGGCCCCAAGAGACCCAGTACTTC.

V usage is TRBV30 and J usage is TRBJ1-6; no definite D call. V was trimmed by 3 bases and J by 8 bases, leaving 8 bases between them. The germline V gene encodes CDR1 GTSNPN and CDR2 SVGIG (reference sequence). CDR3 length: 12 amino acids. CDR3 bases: TGTGCCTGGAGAGGGAATGATTCACCCCTCCACTTT. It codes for CAWRGNDSPLHF.

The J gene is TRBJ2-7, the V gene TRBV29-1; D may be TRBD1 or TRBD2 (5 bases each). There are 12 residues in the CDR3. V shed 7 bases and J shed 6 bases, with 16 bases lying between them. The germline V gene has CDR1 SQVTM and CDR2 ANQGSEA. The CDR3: CSAPGPRGEQYF. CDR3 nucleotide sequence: TGCAGCGCCCCGGGCCCGAGGGGCGAGCAGTACTTC.